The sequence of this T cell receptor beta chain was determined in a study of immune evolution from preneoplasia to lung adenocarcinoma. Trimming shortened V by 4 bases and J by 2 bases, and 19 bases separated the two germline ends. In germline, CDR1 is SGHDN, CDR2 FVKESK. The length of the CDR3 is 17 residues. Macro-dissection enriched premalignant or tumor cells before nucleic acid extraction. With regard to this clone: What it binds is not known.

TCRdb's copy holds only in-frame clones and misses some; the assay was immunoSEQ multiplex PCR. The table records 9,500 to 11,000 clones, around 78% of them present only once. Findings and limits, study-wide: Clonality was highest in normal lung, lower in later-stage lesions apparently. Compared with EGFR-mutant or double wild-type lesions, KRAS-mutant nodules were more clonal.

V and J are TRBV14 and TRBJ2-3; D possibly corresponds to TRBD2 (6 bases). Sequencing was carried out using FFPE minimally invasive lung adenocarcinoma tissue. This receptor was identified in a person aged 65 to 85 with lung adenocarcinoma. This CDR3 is CASSRDYLGGITDTQYF. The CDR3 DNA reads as TGTGCCAGCAGCCGAGATTACCTGGGGGGAATCACAGATACGCAGTATTTT.